What follows are 7 T cell receptor beta chains derived from one specimen sequenced in a study of blood T cell repertoires in COVID-19. Generated by immunoSEQ multiplex PCR, the TCRdb table keeps only in-frame clones and is missing some. This table holds about 290,000 clones, around nine tenths found once. Sequencing was performed on peripheral blood. The source of these receptors is a woman aged 25 to 45 with COVID-19, enrolled during active disease.

J is TRBJ2-5 and V is TRBV5-4; D is uncertain. CDR3 length: 14 residues. Germline V CDR1 and CDR2: SGHNT, YYREEE (reference sequence). V shed 4 bases and J shed 6 bases, with 16 bases lying between them. CDR3: CASSLDPQWQTQYF. Written as DNA, the CDR3 is TGTGCCAGCAGCCTTGATCCCCAGTGGCAGACCCAGTACTTC.

The chain has TRBV6-5 and TRBJ2-2; 7 nucleotides line up with TRBD2. The CDR3 is 15 residues long. CDR1 is MNHEY and CDR2 is SVGAGI in the germline V gene. Losses at the gene ends were 4 bases for V and 2 bases for J; bases not matched to a gene: 4. The CDR3 loop is CASSWGGLNTGELFF. The DNA of the CDR3 is TGTGCCAGCAGTTGGGGGGGACTCAACACCGGGGAGCTGTTTTTT.

The J gene is TRBJ2-3, the V gene TRBV10-1; TRBD2 matches 9 bases. With V trimmed by 4 bases and J by 0 bases, 2 bases remained unmatched. The CDR3 contains 15 residues. Germline V lookup: CDR1 WNHNN, CDR2 SYGVQD (reference sequence). The CDR3 loop is CASSGTSASTDTQYF. The CDR3 DNA is TGCGCCAGCAGTGGGACTAGCGCTAGCACAGATACGCAGTATTTT.

The rearrangement uses TRBV4-1 and TRBJ2-1; 15 bases agree with TRBD2. Per germline, CDR1 MGHRA and CDR2 YSYEKL. The ends lost 3 bases at V and 0 bases at J; junction bases unmatched: 9. This CDR3 is 20 amino acids long. CDR3 coding DNA: TGCGCCAGCAGCCAGAGACTTGGACTAGCGGGGGGGAGCTCCTACAATGAGCAGTTCTTC. It codes for CASSQRLGLAGGSSYNEQFF.

The genes are TRBV12-2 and TRBJ1-4. TRBV12-2 represents a pseudogene. The CDR3 is 17 residues long. CDR3 DNA: TGTGCAAGTCGCTTTAGTATATTTCGGGCAACTAATGAAAAACTGTTTTTT. It specifies CASRFSIFRATNEKLFF.

Only one count was recorded for this clone. This sequence joins TRBV3-1 (or the pseudogene TRBV3-2) and TRBJ1-1; D is possibly TRBD1 (5 bases). The CDR3 sequence is 16 residues long. The ends were cut back, 4 bases at V and 6 bases at J, with 21 bases in the middle. Germline loops: CDR1 LGHDT, CDR2 YNNKEL (reference sequence). The CDR3 region is CASSPRRVPLPSEAFF. The CDR3 DNA is TGTGCCAGCAGCCCACGCAGGGTACCTTTGCCTTCTGAAGCTTTCTTT.

The chain links TRBV7-9 to TRBJ1-1; D perhaps matches TRBD1 (6 bases). Germline CDR1 reads SEHNR; CDR2 reads FQNEAQ (reference sequence). The V and J ends lost 1 base and 6 bases respectively, with 12 bases between them. The CDR3 spans 14 residues. Here the CDR3 DNA reads TGTGCCAGCAGCTTAGTCGGACAGCATCCTGAAGCTTTCTTT. Its protein is CASSLVGQHPEAFF.